This entry lists 5 T cell receptor beta chains sequenced from one sample in a study of T-cell memory formation after mild COVID-19. TCRdb independently ran MiXCR on the 5' RACE reads; one entry per CDR3 protein. Here the sample spans 200,000 to 250,000 distinct CDR3 sequences, over 8.5% being singletons. The specimen sequenced was PBMCs or a T cell subset sorted from them (not recorded which). These receptors all stem from a man younger than 35 who had mild COVID-19 (a few samples of this study predate the infection). Cell type and time point are not known.

This clonotype was seen at least ten times. The chain carries TRBV7-9 and TRBJ2-1; 8 bases line up with TRBD1. V dropped 5 bases and J dropped 9; count of bases not matched to a gene: 9. CDR1 is SEHNR, CDR2 FQNEAQ, per germline (reference sequence). The CDR3 runs 14 residues. CDR3 bases: TGTGCCAGCAGCGGGACGGGACAGGCGGGTGAGCAGTTCTTC. This translates into CASSGTGQAGEQFF.

Relative to its sample, this clonotype is large (0.1 to 1%). This chain links TRBV7-6 with TRBJ2-3, with 10 bases that match TRBD1. Germline V lookup: CDR1 SGHVS, CDR2 FNYEAQ. The CDR3 runs to 16 residues. Trimming at V came to 1 base and at J to 4 bases, leaving 5 bases not matched to a gene. The CDR3 region is CASSLEGDRGSDTQYF. Written as DNA, the CDR3 is TGTGCCAGCAGCTTAGAAGGGGACAGGGGTTCAGATACGCAGTATTTT.

This clonotype was seen at least ten times. The chain employs TRBV9 and TRBJ2-7; D uncertain. The CDR3 has 14 residues. Germline assignment: CDR1 SGDLS and CDR2 YYNGEE. Between the trimmed V and J ends, which lost 3 bases and 2 bases, there was a span of 12 bases. CDR3 DNA sequence: TGTGCCAGCAGCGCTGATACACCCCCCTACGAGCAGTACTTC. Translating gives CASSADTPPYEQYF.

The chain has TRBV5-1 and TRBJ1-1; no reliable D call. Trimming left V 5 bases short and J 1 base short, with 12 bases between. The CDR3 is 14 amino acids. Germline CDR1 reads SGHRS; CDR2 reads YFSETQ. The CDR3 DNA is TGCGCCAGCAGGGGGATGGGCCCGAACACTGAAGCTTTCTTT. This codes for CASRGMGPNTEAFF.

The V gene is TRBV7-9, the J gene TRBJ2-5, with 11 nucleotides matching TRBD1. The germline V gene has CDR1 SEHNR and CDR2 FQNEAQ (reference sequence). The CDR3 runs to 15 residues. The V gene end was trimmed by 8 bases and the J gene end by 3 bases; junction bases not matched to a gene: 8. CDR3 loop: CASSTGQGAKETQYF. For the CDR3, the DNA is TGTGCCAGCTCCACAGGACAGGGGGCTAAAGAGACCCAGTACTTC.